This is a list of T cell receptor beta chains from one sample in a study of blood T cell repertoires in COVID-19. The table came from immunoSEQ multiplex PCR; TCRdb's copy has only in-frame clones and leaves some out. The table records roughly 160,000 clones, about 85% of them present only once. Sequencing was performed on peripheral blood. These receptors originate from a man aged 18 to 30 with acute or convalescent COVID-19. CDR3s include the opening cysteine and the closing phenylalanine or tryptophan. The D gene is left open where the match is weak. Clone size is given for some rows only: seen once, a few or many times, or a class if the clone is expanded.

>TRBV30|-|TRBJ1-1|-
CAWSVRDRGGTEAFF
TGTGCCTGGAGTGTACGAGACCGGGGGGGCACTGAAGCTTTCTTT
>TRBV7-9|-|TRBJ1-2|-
CASSLASGTPNGYTF
TGTGCCAGCAGCTTAGCCTCCGGGACACCCAATGGCTACACCTTC
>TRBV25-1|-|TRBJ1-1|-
CASSDGSRTEAFF
TGTGCCAGCAGTGATGGGAGTAGGACTGAAGCTTTCTTT
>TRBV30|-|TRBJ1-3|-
CAWARDSSGNTIYF
TGTGCCTGGGCTAGAGACAGCTCTGGAAACACCATATATTTT
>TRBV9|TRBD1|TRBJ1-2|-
CASSGPTGIYGYTF
TGTGCCAGCAGCGGCCCGACAGGGATCTATGGCTACACCTTC
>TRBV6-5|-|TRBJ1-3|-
CASSYQGQSGNTIYF
TGTGCCAGCAGTTACCAGGGGCAGTCTGGAAACACCATATATTTT
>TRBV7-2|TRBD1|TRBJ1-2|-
CASSTGQGEFGYTF
TGTGCCAGCAGCACCGGACAGGGGGAATTTGGCTACACCTTC
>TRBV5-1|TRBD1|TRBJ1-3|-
CASSLQGAYGNTIYF
TGCGCCAGCAGCTTGCAGGGGGCTTATGGAAACACCATATATTTT
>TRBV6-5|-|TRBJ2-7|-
CASSYHEDYEQYF
TGTGCCAGCAGTTACCACGAGGACTACGAGCAGTACTTC
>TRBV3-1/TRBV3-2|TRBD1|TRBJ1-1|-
CASSETGPNTEAFF
TGTGCCAGCAGCGAGACAGGGCCGAACACTGAAGCTTTCTTT
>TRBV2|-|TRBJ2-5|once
CASMSIQETQYF
TGTGCCAGCATGAGTATCCAAGAGACCCAGTACTTC
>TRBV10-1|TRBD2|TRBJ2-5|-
CASSESRAGVQETQYF
TGCGCCAGCAGTGAGTCTCGAGCGGGGGTACAAGAGACCCAGTACTTC
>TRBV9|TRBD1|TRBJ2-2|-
CASSVDTGASTGELFF
TGTGCCAGCAGCGTAGATACAGGGGCTAGCACCGGGGAGCTGTTTTTT
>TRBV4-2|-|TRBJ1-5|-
CASSQHPADKLQPQHF
TGTGCCAGCAGCCAACATCCAGCAGACAAACTGCAGCCCCAGCATTTT
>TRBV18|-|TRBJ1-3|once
CASSPPGTRNTIYF
TGTGCCAGCTCACCACCCGGGACAAGAAACACCATATATTTT
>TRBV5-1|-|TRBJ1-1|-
CASSLEYRGATEAFF
TGCGCCAGCAGCTTGGAATATCGGGGGGCCACTGAAGCTTTCTTT
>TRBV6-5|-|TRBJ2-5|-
CASSYSQYQETQYF
TGTGCCAGCAGTTACTCTCAGTACCAAGAGACCCAGTACTTC
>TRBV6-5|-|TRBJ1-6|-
CASVPSSRNHSPLHF
TGTGCCAGTGTTCCTTCGTCCAGAAACCATTCACCCCTCCACTTT
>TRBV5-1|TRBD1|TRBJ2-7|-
CASSWDRANYEQYF
TGCGCCAGCAGCTGGGACAGGGCGAATTACGAGCAGTACTTC
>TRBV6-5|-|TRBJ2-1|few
CASSSQADEQFF
TGTGCCAGCAGCTCACAGGCCGATGAGCAGTTCTTC
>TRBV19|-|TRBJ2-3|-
CASSPLFRTDTQYF
TGTGCCAGTAGTCCTCTGTTCCGCACAGATACGCAGTATTTT
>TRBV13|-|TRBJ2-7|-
CASSFPTGPKDEQYF
TGTGCCAGCAGCTTTCCAACAGGTCCCAAGGACGAGCAGTACTTC
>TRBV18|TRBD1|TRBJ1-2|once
CASSPPGTGVGYTF
TGTGCCAGCTCACCACCCGGGACAGGAGTCGGCTACACCTTC
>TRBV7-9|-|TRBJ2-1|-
CASSLAGRGVNEQFF
TGTGCCAGCAGCTTAGCGGGCAGGGGAGTCAATGAGCAGTTCTTC
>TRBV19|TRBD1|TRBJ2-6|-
CASSIIGGSFGANVLTF
TGTGCCAGTAGTATTATAGGGGGCTCCTTTGGGGCCAACGTCCTGACTTTC
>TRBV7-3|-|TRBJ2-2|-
CASTTANTGELFF
TGTGCCAGCACGACAGCGAACACCGGGGAGCTGTTTTTT
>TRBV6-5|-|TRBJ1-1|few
CASKEQGRGNTEAFF
TGTGCCAGCAAAGAACAGGGCCGAGGGAACACTGAAGCTTTCTTT
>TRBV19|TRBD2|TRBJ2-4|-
CASSEDSGGRRFQYF
TGTGCCAGTAGTGAGGACAGCGGGGGGCGACGCTTTCAGTACTTC
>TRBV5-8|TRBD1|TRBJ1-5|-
CASSPAQGGNQPQHF
TGTGCCAGCAGCCCCGCACAGGGGGGCAATCAGCCCCAGCATTTT
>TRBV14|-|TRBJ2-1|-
CASGTVRYNEQFF
TGTGCCAGCGGAACAGTTCGATACAATGAGCAGTTCTTC
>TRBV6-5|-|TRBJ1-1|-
CASNLGVAGTEAFF
TGTGCCAGCAACCTAGGGGTAGCGGGCACTGAAGCTTTCTTT
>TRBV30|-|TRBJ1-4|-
CAWSVTQEKLFF
TGTGCCTGGAGTGTAACCCAGGAAAAACTGTTTTTT
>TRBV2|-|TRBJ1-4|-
CASIPGQSTNEKLFF
TGTGCCAGCATCCCCGGACAGTCAACTAATGAAAAACTGTTTTTT
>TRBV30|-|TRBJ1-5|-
CAWSVGVSNQPQHF
TGTGCCTGGAGTGTAGGGGTTAGCAATCAGCCCCAGCATTTT
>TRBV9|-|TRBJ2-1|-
CASSDYGDSIYNEQFF
TGTGCCAGCAGTGACTACGGGGACTCGATCTACAATGAGCAGTTCTTC
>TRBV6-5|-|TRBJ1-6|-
CASRVAQTYNSPLHF
TGTGCCAGCAGGGTGGCACAGACCTATAATTCACCCCTCCACTTT
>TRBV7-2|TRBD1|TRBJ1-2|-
CASSSRQGANYGYTF
TGTGCCAGCAGCTCTCGACAGGGGGCTAACTATGGCTACACCTTC
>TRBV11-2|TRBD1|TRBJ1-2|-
CASRRTGGDYGYTF
TGTGCCAGCAGGAGGACAGGGGGGGACTATGGCTACACCTTC
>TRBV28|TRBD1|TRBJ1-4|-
CASSTQGANGREKLFF
TGTGCCAGCAGTACCCAGGGGGCCAACGGTAGGGAAAAACTGTTTTTT
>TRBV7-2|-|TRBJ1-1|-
CASSLPGAMNTEAFF
TGTGCCAGCAGCTTACCAGGGGCCATGAACACTGAAGCTTTCTTT
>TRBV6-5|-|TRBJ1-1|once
CASSLQGNTEAFF
TGTGCCAGCAGTTTACAGGGGAACACTGAAGCTTTCTTT
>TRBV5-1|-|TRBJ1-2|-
CASSGNLNYGYTF
TGCGCCAGCAGTGGCAACCTTAACTATGGCTACACCTTC
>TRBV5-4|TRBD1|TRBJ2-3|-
CASSSKQGGGTDTQYF
TGTGCCAGCAGCTCCAAACAGGGGGGTGGCACAGATACGCAGTATTTT
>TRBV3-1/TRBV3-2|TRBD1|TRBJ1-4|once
CASSPGWTGVGKLFF
TGTGCCAGCAGCCCAGGCTGGACAGGAGTAGGAAAACTGTTTTTT
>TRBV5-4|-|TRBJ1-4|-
CASSDKHQGPNEKLFF
TGTGCCAGCAGCGACAAACACCAGGGGCCTAATGAAAAACTGTTTTTT
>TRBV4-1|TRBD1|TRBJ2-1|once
CASSQQGARYGDEQFF
TGCGCCAGCAGCCAGCAGGGGGCAAGATACGGGGATGAGCAGTTCTTC
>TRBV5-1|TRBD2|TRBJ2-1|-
CASSWGTSGEQFF
TGCGCCAGCAGCTGGGGGACTAGCGGGGAGCAGTTCTTC
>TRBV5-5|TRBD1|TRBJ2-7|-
CASRRTGGASYEQYF
TGTGCCAGCAGACGGACAGGGGGCGCATCCTACGAGCAGTACTTC
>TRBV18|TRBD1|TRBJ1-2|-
CASSPRQGSPLGGYTF
TGTGCCAGCTCACCAAGACAGGGGTCCCCTCTTGGAGGCTACACCTTC
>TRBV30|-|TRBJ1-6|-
CAWSPRGSYNSPLHF
TGTGCCTGGAGCCCAAGGGGATCCTATAATTCACCCCTCCACTTT
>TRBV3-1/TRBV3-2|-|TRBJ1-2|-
CASSQGQKAAQDYGYTF
TGTGCCAGCAGCCAAGGTCAAAAGGCTGCTCAGGACTATGGCTACACCTTC